Below, 30 T cell receptor beta chains from the same sample are listed, as sequenced in a study of T-cell memory formation after mild COVID-19. TCRdb processed the 5' RACE reads anew with MiXCR; each CDR3 protein has one entry. The data hold hundreds of thousands of distinct CDR3 sequences, with approximately 18% observed a single time. The sample taken for sequencing was PBMCs or a T cell subset sorted from them (not recorded which). The receptors originated from an adult woman who had mild COVID-19 (a few samples of this study predate the infection). Cell type and time point are not known.

The V call is TRBV12-3 or TRBV12-4, the J call TRBJ1-1; D is ambiguous. This CDR3 comprises 14 residues. V was pared by 8 bases and J by 1 base, with 14 bases between. DNA for the CDR3: TGTGCCAGCGGACTCGGGAGGTGGAACACTGAAGCTTTCTTT. This translates into CASGLGRWNTEAFF.

The CDR3 DNA is TGTGCCAGCAGCTCGGACACCACTGAAGCTTTCTTT. Translating it yields CASSSDTTEAFF. V usage is TRBV21-1 and J usage is TRBJ1-1; TRBD1 is the table's D call, not checked against the DNA. TRBV21-1 is a pseudogene segment. The CDR3 runs to 12 residues.

This sequence joins TRBV4-3 and TRBJ2-3, with no clear D. V was trimmed by 0 bases and J by 2 bases, leaving 3 bases between them. Germline V gene lookup returns CDR1 LGHNA and CDR2 YSLEER. The CDR3 is made up of 13 amino acids. The CDR3 nucleotides read TGCGCCAGCAGCCAAGATGCCACAGATACGCAGTATTTT. Translated: CASSQDATDTQYF.

The chain couples TRBV13 to TRBJ2-3, with TRBD2 matching 11 bases. Germline assignment: CDR1 PRHDT and CDR2 FYEKMQ (reference sequence). This CDR3 has 15 amino acids. V shed 3 bases, J shed 4 bases, and the junction held 3 bases outside the gene matches. The DNA for the CDR3 is TGTGCCAGCAGCTTGACTAGCGGGACACCAGATACGCAGTATTTT. Its protein is CASSLTSGTPDTQYF. Using reference TRBV13 and TRBJ2-3 for the parts outside the CDR3, the full variable domain is AAGVIQSPRHLIKEKRETATLKCYPIPRHDTVYWYQQGPGQDPQFLISFYEKMQSDKGSIPDRFSAQQFSDYHSELNMSSLELGDSALYFCASSLTSGTPDTQYFGPGTRLTVL.

The DNA of the CDR3 is TGCAGCGTTTTAAATACAGGGTTTCCTGGCTACACCTTC. This translates into CSVLNTGFPGYTF. J is TRBJ1-2 and V is TRBV29-1, with D possibly TRBD1 on 6 matching bases. The CDR3 extends over 13 amino acids. CDR1 is SQVTM and CDR2 is ANQGSEA in the germline V gene. V was shortened by 5 bases and J by 7 bases, with 17 bases between the two germline ends.

This clonotype showed up just a few times. The chain recombines TRBV2 with TRBJ2-7, with 9 bases lining up with TRBD1. The CDR3 contains 14 residues. Germline V CDR1 and CDR2: SNHLY, FYNNEI. The ends lost 3 bases at V and 5 bases at J; junction bases unmatched: 5. CDR3 protein: CASSEGQGANEQYF. As DNA, the CDR3 is TGTGCCAGCAGTGAGGGACAGGGTGCGAACGAGCAGTACTTC.

This clonotype has only a few counts. The rearrangement uses TRBV6-5 and TRBJ2-3, with a weak D call TRBD1 (6 bases). The germline V gene encodes CDR1 MNHEY and CDR2 SVGAGI. This CDR3 is built from 15 residues. The V gene lost 0 bases and the J gene lost 5 bases, with 12 bases spanning the gap. Here the CDR3 reads CASSYSQGWLDTQYF. The CDR3 DNA reads TGTGCCAGCAGTTACTCACAGGGCTGGCTAGATACGCAGTATTTT.

This sequence joins TRBV6-5 and TRBJ1-1; 9 nucleotides line up with TRBD1. Germline V gene data show CDR1 as MNHEY and CDR2 as SVGAGI. V lost 7 bases to trimming and J lost 2 bases; unmatched junction nucleotides: 11. The length of the CDR3 is 16 residues. The DNA of the CDR3 is TGTGCCAGCAAGACTTTAACAGGGGGCGGAAACACTGAAGCTTTCTTT. As protein: CASKTLTGGGNTEAFF.

The CDR3 reads CAWSATGTGDYEQYF. The CDR3 DNA reads TGTGCCTGGAGTGCAACCGGGACAGGGGATTACGAGCAGTACTTC. The chain uses TRBV30 and TRBJ2-7; 10 bases align to TRBD1. From germline, CDR1 is GTSNPN and CDR2 SVGIG (reference sequence). This CDR3 spans 15 amino acids. Trimming cost V 1 base and J 4 bases; bases outside gene matches: 7.

This clonotype was observed a handful of times. The CDR3 DNA follows: TGTGCCAGCAGGTCCGGGACTAGCGGGAGTGAAGAGACCCAGTACTTC. This encodes CASRSGTSGSEETQYF. J is TRBJ2-5 and V is TRBV4-2; 14 nucleotides line up with TRBD2. Germline CDR1 and CDR2: LGHNA and YNFKEQ. This CDR3 contains 16 residues. V lost 6 bases, J lost 3 bases, and 6 bases stayed unmatched.

The chain uses TRBV3-1 and TRBJ2-7, with D possibly being TRBD1 (6 bases). Germline loops: CDR1 LGHDT, CDR2 YNNKEL (reference sequence). This CDR3 has 13 residues. V shed 6 bases and J shed 7 bases, with 16 bases lying between them. CDR3 amino acids: CASRGTLGGEQYF. CDR3 bases: TGTGCCAGCAGGGGGACATTGGGCGGGGAGCAGTACTTC.

The rearrangement links TRBV18 to TRBJ1-2, with 7 bases matching TRBD1. Trimming removed 4 bases from V and 1 base from J; junction bases left unmatched: 12. CDR1 and CDR2 (germline): KGHSH, LQKENI. There are 17 residues in the CDR3. CDR3 protein: CASSRMDRPAVNYGYTF. The CDR3 DNA reads as TGTGCCAGCTCACGTATGGACAGGCCTGCAGTTAACTATGGCTACACCTTC.

The chain combines TRBV20-1 with TRBJ2-2; no clear D. CDR3 length equals 14 residues. V dropped 3 bases and J dropped 0 bases, with 8 bases sitting between them. Germline-derived CDR1 and CDR2 are DFQATT and SNEGSKA (reference sequence). DNA for the CDR3: TGCAGTGCTAGCCCGGGCTCGAACACCGGGGAGCTGTTTTTT. This translates into CSASPGSNTGELFF.

This rearrangement joins TRBV5-4 to TRBJ2-7, with D possibly being TRBD2 (5 bases). CDR3 length: 15 residues. The V gene lost 5 bases and the J gene lost 0 bases, with 15 bases spanning the gap. The V gene's germline CDR1 is SGHNT and CDR2 YYREEE (reference sequence). The DNA of the CDR3 is TGTGCCAGCAGACTAGGACCGTCCTCCTCCTACGAGCAGTACTTC. Protein sequence: CASRLGPSSSYEQYF.

A few counts support this clonotype. In DNA form, the CDR3 reads TGCGCCAGCAGCCATGCGGGGAGGGCAGCAGATACGCAGTATTTT. Translation: CASSHAGRAADTQYF. V gene TRBV4-3 combines with J gene TRBJ2-3; TRBD2 aligns across 7 bases. Germline V gene data show CDR1 as LGHNA and CDR2 as YSLEER. After removal of 3 bases from V and 4 bases from J, the junction contained 7 bases not matched to a gene. CDR3 length: 15 amino acids.

This clonotype was detected a few times. The V gene is TRBV11-3, the J gene TRBJ2-2; no reliable D call. Germline V gene lookup returns CDR1 SGHNT and CDR2 YENEEA. This CDR3 is 9 amino acids long. Trimming took off 11 bases at V and 5 bases at J, with 3 bases between the two ends. The chain's CDR3 is CAVTGELFF. The CDR3 DNA sequence: TGTGCCGTGACCGGGGAGCTGTTTTTT.

The rearrangement links TRBV5-4 to TRBJ1-1; 7 bases agree with TRBD1. There are 15 residues in the CDR3. Per the germline V gene, CDR1 is SGHNT and CDR2 is YYREEE (reference sequence). J was trimmed by 5 bases and V by 4 bases; bases with no gene match: 11. The CDR3 nucleotides are TGTGCCAGCAGCCCGGACAGGAGTTCAGTAACTGAAGCTTTCTTT. Translated: CASSPDRSSVTEAFF. The full variable domain, completed using reference TRBV5-4 and TRBJ1-1, is ETGVTQSPTHLIKTRGQQVTLRCSSQSGHNTVSWYQQALGQGPQFIFQYYREEENGRGNFPPRFSGLQFPNYSSELNVNALELDDSALYLCASSPDRSSVTEAFFGQGTRLTVV.

This clonotype turned up a few times. This chain uses TRBV5-1 with TRBJ2-3; TRBD2 matches 9 bases. The trim removed 0 bases at V and 2 bases at J, leaving 1 base unmatched. The length of the CDR3 is 15 residues. CDR1 SGHRS and CDR2 YFSETQ come from the germline V gene. In DNA form, the CDR3 reads TGCGCCAGCAGCTTGGGGACTAGCGCCACAGATACGCAGTATTTT. This codes for CASSLGTSATDTQYF.

This chain uses TRBV3-1 with TRBJ2-5; the match to TRBD2 covers 12 bases. Trimming at V came to 4 bases and at J to 3 bases, leaving 15 bases not matched to a gene. This CDR3 spans 19 amino acids. CDR1 and CDR2 from the germline V gene are LGHDT and YNNKEL (reference sequence). The CDR3 is CASSRVQNLLAGGKETQYF. Written as DNA, the CDR3 is TGTGCCAGCAGCCGGGTACAGAACCTACTAGCGGGGGGCAAAGAGACCCAGTACTTC.

There are a few counts of this clonotype. The CDR3 DNA reads as TGCGCCAGCAGCTTGGGCAGGGGTGACTATGGCTACACCTTC. This encodes CASSLGRGDYGYTF. The chain uses TRBV5-1 and TRBJ1-2; D possibly corresponds to TRBD1 (6 bases). The CDR3 covers 14 residues. V lost 0 bases to trimming and J lost 3 bases, with 9 bases between them. The germline V gene encodes CDR1 SGHRS and CDR2 YFSETQ.

This clonotype was observed a handful of times. V is TRBV4-3 and J is TRBJ2-1; no clear D. Germline loops: CDR1 LGHNA, CDR2 YSLEER. The CDR3 totals 16 residues. Trimming took off 3 bases at V and 2 bases at J, with 14 bases between the two ends. The CDR3 protein is CASSQGTRTPYNEQFF. CDR3 DNA sequence: TGCGCCAGCAGCCAGGGAACTCGTACTCCCTACAATGAGCAGTTCTTC.

This clonotype was seen only a few times. This chain's CDR3 is CASSRSAQGSTDTQYF. DNA for the CDR3: TGCGCCAGCAGCCGATCGGCTCAAGGCTCCACAGATACGCAGTATTTT. This chain connects TRBV4-1 to TRBJ2-3; D ambiguous. V was pared by 4 bases and J by 2 bases, with 16 bases between. Germline V gives CDR1 MGHRA, CDR2 YSYEKL. CDR3 length equals 16 residues.

This chain uses TRBV25-1 with TRBJ2-7, with 8 bases matching TRBD1. In germline, CDR1 is MGHDK, CDR2 SYGVNS. This CDR3 has 14 residues. Unmatched junction bases numbered 2, after V lost 1 base and J lost 3 bases. CDR3 protein: CASSELDRDYEQYF. In DNA, the CDR3 is TGTGCCAGCAGTGAATTGGACAGGGACTACGAGCAGTACTTC.

The chain recombines TRBV15 with TRBJ2-5; 9 nucleotides align to TRBD2. CDR1 and CDR2 (germline): LNHNV, YYDKDF (reference sequence). V shed 5 bases, J shed 5 bases, and the junction held 21 bases outside the gene matches. This CDR3 contains 19 residues. CDR3 nucleotides: TGTGCCACCAGCCGCCAGGGCAGGAGGGTAGCGGGAGTCTCGGAGACCCAGTACTTC. Residues: CATSRQGRRVAGVSETQYF.

In this sample, this clonotype turned up many times. The J gene is TRBJ2-3, the V gene TRBV30, with TRBD2 identical over 8 bases. Germline-derived CDR1 and CDR2 are GTSNPN and SVGIG (reference sequence). The CDR3 is 15 residues long. V was clipped by 4 bases and J by 2 bases; unmatched bases: 8. As DNA, the CDR3 is TGTGCCTGGACCGCGGGGGGCGGTTCCACAGATACGCAGTATTTT. Translation gives CAWTAGGGSTDTQYF. The full variable domain, its missing parts supplied by reference TRBV30 and TRBJ2-3, is SQTIHQWPATLVQPVGSPLSLECTVEGTSNPNLYWYRQAAGRGLQLLFYSVGIGQISSEVPQNLSASRPQDRQFILSSKKLLLSDSGFYLCAWTAGGGSTDTQYFGPGTRLTVL.

This clonotype showed up many times. This chain connects TRBV20-1 to TRBJ2-7; D is perhaps TRBD2 (6 bases). Per the germline V gene, CDR1 is DFQATT and CDR2 is SNEGSKA (reference sequence). V lost 4 bases and J lost 0, with 10 bases in between. The CDR3 consists of 13 residues. CDR3 in amino acids: CSANNGSSYEQYF. Written as DNA, the CDR3 is TGCAGTGCTAACAACGGGAGCTCCTACGAGCAGTACTTC.

This clonotype was recorded a few times. The chain has TRBV6-6 and TRBJ2-1; 15 positions match TRBD2. J lost 5 bases, V lost 6 bases, and 8 bases had no gene match. Per the germline V gene, CDR1 is MNHNY and CDR2 is SVGAGI (reference sequence). This CDR3 has 17 amino acids. CDR3 in amino acids: CASRRGLAGGWDNEQFF. The CDR3, as DNA: TGTGCCAGCAGACGCGGACTAGCGGGAGGGTGGGACAATGAGCAGTTCTTC.

This clonotype turned up a few times. The V gene is TRBV7-9, the J gene TRBJ1-2; D unclear. This CDR3 region has 13 residues. CDR1 is SEHNR and CDR2 is FQNEAQ in the germline V gene (reference sequence). V was trimmed by 1 base and J by 6 bases, leaving 9 bases between them. CDR3 region: CASSLVYGNGYTF. CDR3 coding DNA: TGTGCCAGCAGCTTAGTCTATGGAAATGGCTACACCTTC. Full variable domain (remainder filled in from reference TRBV7-9 and TRBJ1-2): DTGVSQNPRHKITKRGQNVTFRCDPISEHNRLYWYRQTLGQGPEFLTYFQNEAQLEKSRLLSDRFSAERPKGSFSTLEIQRTEQGDSAMYLCASSLVYGNGYTFGSGTRLTVV.

This CDR3 is CASSRRWGNNEQFF. The CDR3 DNA reads TGTGCCAGCAGCCGCCGGTGGGGGAACAATGAGCAGTTCTTC. The rearrangement joins TRBV7-2 to TRBJ2-1; tentatively, D is TRBD1 or TRBD2 (5 bases each). Germline CDR1 and CDR2: SGHTA and FQGNSA. Between the trimmed V and J ends, which lost 5 bases and 5 bases, there was a span of 13 bases. The CDR3 length is 14 residues.

Concerning this clonotype: A read error may explain this, as a much larger clone is one base away. The chain is built from TRBV11-2 and TRBJ2-2; tentatively, D is TRBD1 (5 bases). This CDR3 has 15 amino acids. Trimming removed 1 base at V and 1 base at J, with 7 bases between. The germline gives CDR1 SGHAT, CDR2 FQNNGV. CDR3 in DNA: TGTGCCAGCAGCTTAGCCAGGGAGAACACCGGGGAGCTGTTTTTT. Translation gives CASSLARENTGELFF.